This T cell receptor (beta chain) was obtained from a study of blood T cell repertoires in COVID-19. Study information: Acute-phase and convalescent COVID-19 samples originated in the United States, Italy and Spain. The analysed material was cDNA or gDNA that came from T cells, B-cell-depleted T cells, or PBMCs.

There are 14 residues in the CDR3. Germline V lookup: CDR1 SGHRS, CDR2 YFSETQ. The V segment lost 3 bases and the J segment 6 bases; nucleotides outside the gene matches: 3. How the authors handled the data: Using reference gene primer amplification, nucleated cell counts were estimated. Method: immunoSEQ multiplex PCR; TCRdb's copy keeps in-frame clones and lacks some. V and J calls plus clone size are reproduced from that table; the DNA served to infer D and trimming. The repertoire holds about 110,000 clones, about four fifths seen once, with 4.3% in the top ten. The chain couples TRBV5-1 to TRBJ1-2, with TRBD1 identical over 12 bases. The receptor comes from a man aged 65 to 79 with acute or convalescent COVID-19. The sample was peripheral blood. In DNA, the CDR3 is TGCGCCAGCAGCTCGGGACAGGGGGCCCATGGCTACACCTTC. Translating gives CASSSGQGAHGYTF.